The rows below give T cell receptor beta chains drawn from one sample of a study of T cells in Graves' hyperthyroidism and ophthalmopathy. TCRdb processed the multiplex PCR reads anew with MiXCR; each CDR3 protein has one entry. The sample holds roughly 520,000 distinct CDR3 sequences; about 24% are singletons and the top ten take approximately 11%. The sequencing sample was made of blood. The receptors shown here come from a woman under 40 with Graves' ophthalmopathy. CDR3s leave out the opening cysteine and the closing phenylalanine or tryptophan. The order of the fields is clone size, J gene, V gene, CDR3 protein. For some rows the clone size is stated as once, few or many, or as a class when expanded; others skip it.

>-|TRBJ2-7|TRBV9
ASSVGETSGGYEQY
>few|TRBJ2-2|TRBV7-3
ASSTLAGGPGELF
>-|TRBJ2-7|TRBV27
ASSRKGANDQY
>-|TRBJ1-1|TRBV15
AATQGARTEAF
>-|TRBJ2-2|TRBV19
ASGTADTGELF
>-|TRBJ1-1|TRBV5-1
ASSLVAQLNTEAF
>many|TRBJ2-2|TRBV28
ASSLQGLNTGELF
>-|TRBJ2-7|TRBV6-1
ATSWDSEQY
>few|TRBJ2-7|TRBV29-1
SVEAGTGYEQY
>-|TRBJ1-1|TRBV6-1
ASSGHRLNTEAF
>once|TRBJ2-7|TRBV12-5
ASGLLHRGAITYEQY
>many|TRBJ1-5|TRBV6-1
ASSRDRAYNQPQH
>-|TRBJ2-2|TRBV9
ASSVGGTGLTGELF
>few|TRBJ1-2|TRBV15
ATSSGQGPYGYT
>many|TRBJ2-5|TRBV6-2/TRBV6-3
ASSYGSGGGQETQY
>many|TRBJ1-1|TRBV18
ASWGQGTGVNTEAF
>few|TRBJ2-6|TRBV27
ASSSDRLPYRSSGANVLT
>many|TRBJ2-7|TRBV7-8
ASSLGDVNYEQY
>many|TRBJ1-1|TRBV27
ASEPQGREREAF
>-|TRBJ1-1|TRBV6-1
ASSGWGTEAF
>many|TRBJ2-7|TRBV12-5
ASGPPGLAGARSVYEQY
>-|TRBJ2-7|TRBV5-1
ASSPTLIRDSSFYEQY
>many|TRBJ1-1|TRBV5-1
ASSRSGEAEAF
>-|TRBJ2-6|TRBV20-1
SARADSPSGANVLS